This T cell receptor beta chain was recorded in a study of blood T cell repertoires in COVID-19. Study context: Donors in the United States, Italy and Spain gave samples during acute or convalescent COVID-19. From T cells, B-cell-depleted T cells, or PBMCs came the material, which was cDNA or gDNA.

It was during active infection that Seattle patients were enrolled and then longitudinally followed. This CDR3 region has 16 residues. Trimming cost V 2 bases and J 7 bases, with 18 bases left between them. CDR1 MNHNS and CDR2 SASEGT come from the germline V gene. Per the original methods: Reference gene primer amplification in the assay estimated nucleated cell counts. The repertoire was sequenced with immunoSEQ multiplex PCR; TCRdb's copy has only in-frame clones and lacks some. The D gene and trimming were derived from the DNA, and the V and J assignments and clone size from that table. Found here are tens of thousands of clones, about nine tenths of them singletons; the top ten hold 2.6%.

The clonotype originates from a woman of 80 years or more with COVID-19, enrolled during active disease. The chain combines TRBV6-1 with TRBJ1-5; D ambiguous. Sequencing was performed on peripheral blood. CDR3 nucleotides: TGTGCCAGCAGTGAACAAGTCCAGGTAGTGAGACAGCCCCAGCATTTT. Translating it yields CASSEQVQVVRQPQHF.